These T cell receptor beta chains were read from a single sample in a study of blood T cell repertoires in COVID-19. Measured with immunoSEQ multiplex PCR; TCRdb has only the in-frame clones, and not every one. This sample has under 200,000 clones, with 80% to 90% found just once. Sample: PBMCs or T cells enriched from blood (not recorded which). The receptors were sampled from a man aged 45-60 years who had recovered from COVID-19. Each CDR3 is given with its conserved first and last residue. A D gene is named only where the DNA matches it firmly. Not every row has a clone size; where given, it reads once, few, many or a size class.

V gene	clone size	J gene	CDR3 length	D gene	CDR3 DNA	CDR3 protein
TRBV7-9	.	TRBJ2-3	14	.	TGTGCCAGCAGCATACAGGTCCGCACAGATACGCAGTATTTT	CASSIQVRTDTQYF
TRBV5-5	.	TRBJ1-6	17	TRBD1	TGTGCCAGCAGCTTGGTATTGGGGGGACAGACTAATTCACCCCTCCACTTT	CASSLVLGGQTNSPLHF
TRBV5-6	.	TRBJ1-2	14	.	TGTGCCAGCGTCCCTGCCGAGGGATTTTATGGCTACACCTTC	CASVPAEGFYGYTF
TRBV3-1/TRBV3-2	.	TRBJ2-6	15	.	TGTGCCAGCAGCACACCAGGCTCTGGGGCCAACGTCCTGACTTTC	CASSTPGSGANVLTF
TRBV3-1/TRBV3-2	few	TRBJ1-5	16	TRBD1	TGTGCCAGCAGCCAAAGCGGACAGGGCGGCAATCAGCCCCAGCATTTT	CASSQSGQGGNQPQHF
TRBV19	.	TRBJ2-2	18	.	TGTGCCAGTAGTATGGTATTGGTAGTCGGAGCGAACACCGGGGAGCTGTTTTTT	CASSMVLVVGANTGELFF
TRBV7-9	.	TRBJ2-7	14	.	TGTGCCAGCAGCCCCAGGTCGGCTACCTACGAGCAGTACTTC	CASSPRSATYEQYF
TRBV5-5	.	TRBJ1-6	15	TRBD1	TGTGCCAGCAGCCCTGGACAGGGGCCCAGAGCACCCCTCCACTTT	CASSPGQGPRAPLHF
TRBV18	.	TRBJ2-1	14	TRBD1	TGTGCCAGCTCACCCGACAGGGACTACAATGAGCAGTTCTTC	CASSPDRDYNEQFF
TRBV21-1	.	TRBJ2-1	20	.	TGTGCCAGCAGCAACTCCCGACTAGCGGGATCCTGGGCCTCCTACAATGAGCAGTTCTTC	CASSNSRLAGSWASYNEQFF
TRBV30	few	TRBJ1-5	12	.	TGTGCCTGGAGTGTACCGAGAGGGCCCCAGCATTTT	CAWSVPRGPQHF
TRBV6-6	.	TRBJ1-1	13	.	TGTGCCAGCAGTCAGACACAAGGCTCTGAAGCTTTCTTT	CASSQTQGSEAFF
TRBV30	.	TRBJ1-4	14	.	TGTGCCTGGACCCTCCCGGGGAGGGGGGAAAAACTGTTTTTT	CAWTLPGRGEKLFF
TRBV21-1	.	TRBJ1-3	15	.	TGTGCCAGCAGCACTGACCTCGGGTTAGGAAACACCATATATTTT	CASSTDLGLGNTIYF
TRBV5-8	.	TRBJ1-2	15	TRBD1	TGTGCCAGCAGCTTACCGGGACAGGGCAAGTTTGGCTACACCTTC	CASSLPGQGKFGYTF
TRBV7-9	once	TRBJ2-7	13	.	TGTGCCAGCAGCTTAGCGGGGGGTCCCGAGCAGTACTTC	CASSLAGGPEQYF
TRBV19	.	TRBJ1-4	14	TRBD1	TGTGCCAGTAGTACCAGGACAGGGGCTGAAAAACTGTTTTTT	CASSTRTGAEKLFF
TRBV2	.	TRBJ2-5	14	TRBD1	TGTGCCAGCAGACCAGGACAGGGGGCAGAGACCCAGTACTTC	CASRPGQGAETQYF
TRBV9	.	TRBJ1-6	16	TRBD1	TGTGCCAGCAGCGATCAGACTACAGGGGCAAATTCACCCCTCCACTTT	CASSDQTTGANSPLHF
TRBV10-3	.	TRBJ2-1	18	TRBD2	TGTGCCATCAGTGCGACGATCGGAGCGGGGGGGCCATCTAATGAGCAGTTCTTC	CAISATIGAGGPSNEQFF
TRBV5-1	.	TRBJ2-7	13	TRBD1	TGCGCCAGCAGCCCTGGACAGGCTAACGAGCAGTACTTC	CASSPGQANEQYF
TRBV11-2	.	TRBJ1-3	16	TRBD1	TGTGCCAGCAGCTTAGATCGGGACAGGGCATGGAACACCATATATTTT	CASSLDRDRAWNTIYF
TRBV5-1	.	TRBJ1-3	16	TRBD1	TGCGCCAGCAGCCTACAGGGGGCCTATACTGGAAACACCATATATTTT	CASSLQGAYTGNTIYF
TRBV5-1	.	TRBJ2-7	14	TRBD1	TGCGCCAGCAGCTTAAACGACAGGGGCTACGAGCAGTACTTC	CASSLNDRGYEQYF
TRBV15	.	TRBJ1-5	13	.	TGTGCCACCAGCAGAGATTTAGTCCAGCCCCAGCATTTT	CATSRDLVQPQHF
TRBV7-8	.	TRBJ2-1	15	TRBD2	TGTGCCAGCAGCCCGCTAGCGGATTACTACAATGAGCAGTTCTTC	CASSPLADYYNEQFF
TRBV9	.	TRBJ2-5	16	TRBD2	TGTGCCAGCAGCGTAGGGACTAGCGGGGGGTGGGAGACCCAGTACTTC	CASSVGTSGGWETQYF
TRBV5-1	.	TRBJ2-3	15	TRBD1	TGCGCCAGCAGCCCTGGACAGGGGACCACAGATACGCAGTATTTT	CASSPGQGTTDTQYF
TRBV19	.	TRBJ2-5	16	.	TGTGCCAGTAGTAAAATACTAGGTTCCAACCAAGAGACCCAGTACTTC	CASSKILGSNQETQYF
TRBV5-4	.	TRBJ2-3	15	TRBD2	TGTGCCAGCAGCAGGACTAGCGCTAGCACAGATACGCAGTATTTT	CASSRTSASTDTQYF
TRBV3-1/TRBV3-2	.	TRBJ1-2	12	.	TGTGCCAGCAGCCAAGACGGGAATGGCTACACCTTC	CASSQDGNGYTF
TRBV7-9	.	TRBJ1-1	14	.	TGTGCCAGCAGCTTATACAGGGCAGACACTGAAGCTTTCTTT	CASSLYRADTEAFF
TRBV28	.	TRBJ1-1	18	TRBD1	TGTGCCAGCAGTACCTCGGACAGGGCCACAGTTTGGTACACTGAAGCTTTCTTT	CASSTSDRATVWYTEAFF
TRBV4-2	.	TRBJ2-1	14	TRBD2	TGTGCCAGCAGCCATGCTAGCGGGGACAATGAGCAGTTCTTC	CASSHASGDNEQFF
TRBV11-2	.	TRBJ2-5	15	TRBD2	TGTGCCAGCAGCTTAGAACTAGCGGGGTCCCGGACCCAGTACTTC	CASSLELAGSRTQYF
TRBV19	.	TRBJ1-6	15	.	TGTGCCAGTAGTATAGCACAGGGTCAGAATTCACCCCTCCACTTT	CASSIAQGQNSPLHF
TRBV4-1	.	TRBJ2-1	15	TRBD1	TGCGCCAGCAGCCAAGGACAGGGGAGCTACAATGAGCAGTTCTTC	CASSQGQGSYNEQFF
TRBV6-5	.	TRBJ1-6	13	TRBD1	TGTGCCAGCAGTCGACAGGGCGATTCACCCCTCCACTTT	CASSRQGDSPLHF
TRBV6-5	few	TRBJ2-5	15	TRBD2	TGTGCCAGCAGTAGGACTAGCGGGGGGGCTGAGACCCAGTACTTC	CASSRTSGGAETQYF
TRBV5-1	.	TRBJ1-3	17	TRBD1	TGCGCCAGCAGCGACCGGGACAGCTGGGCTTCTGGAAACACCATATATTTT	CASSDRDSWASGNTIYF
TRBV18	.	TRBJ1-2	15	TRBD1	TGTGCCAGCTCACCGACAGGACAGGGGGAGTATGGCTACACCTTC	CASSPTGQGEYGYTF
TRBV19	.	TRBJ1-5	15	.	TGTGCCAGTAGTGTGGACAGCTATAGCAATCAGCCCCAGCATTTT	CASSVDSYSNQPQHF
TRBV25-1	.	TRBJ1-2	12	.	TGTGCCAGCAGTGCTCAGTACTATGGCTACACCTTC	CASSAQYYGYTF
TRBV30	.	TRBJ2-5	16	TRBD1	TGTGCCTGGGCGGGCCTGGGGCAGGGGGCTTGGGAGACCCAGTACTTC	CAWAGLGQGAWETQYF
TRBV2	.	TRBJ2-3	15	TRBD2	TGTGCCAGCAGGTCCCTAGCGGCCCGCACAGATACGCAGTATTTT	CASRSLAARTDTQYF
TRBV19	.	TRBJ2-7	14	TRBD1	TGTGCCAGTAGTGCGAGACAGGGGTACTACGAGCAGTACTTC	CASSARQGYYEQYF
TRBV19	.	TRBJ2-3	14	TRBD2	TGTGCCAGTAGAAAAAGCGGGGGAGCAGATACGCAGTATTTT	CASRKSGGADTQYF
TRBV30	.	TRBJ2-7	12	.	TGTGCCTGGAAGGGGAACGACTACGAGCAGTACTTC	CAWKGNDYEQYF
TRBV7-9	.	TRBJ2-1	15	TRBD2	TGTGCCAGCAGCTTGAATAGCGGGGGTAGCGATGAGCAGTTCTTC	CASSLNSGGSDEQFF
TRBV19	once	TRBJ2-4	19	TRBD1	TGTGCCAGTAGTATAGAAGGGGACAGGGGGCATCTAGCCAAAAACATTCAGTACTTC	CASSIEGDRGHLAKNIQYF